This TCR beta chain was found in a study of human T cells and chemical hapten exposure. Notes on the study in general: Having alopecia, the donors may differ immunologically from healthy people. TCRs exceeding a frequency of 1 in 1000 stayed unchanged under DPC sensitization.

As to time point: patch test 1, 2 weeks after DPC sensitization. The treatment was: therapeutic diphenylcyclopropenone sensitization with weekly scalp DPC. Ahead of each patch test application, blood was drawn. Patients had alopecia, were aged 18 to 70, and were not pregnant. In TCRdb, the RACE reads were re-called with MiXCR into one record per CDR3 protein. The repertoire has 80,000 to 100,000 distinct CDR3 sequences, 6% to 9% of them found once; the top ten carry about 1.6%. On this clonotype itself: Its antigen is undetermined. One junction end disagrees with the germline gene, perhaps due to a read error.

Germline loops: CDR1 MDHEN, CDR2 SYDVKM. The CDR3 consists of 15 residues. The source of this sequence is a woman in her twenties or thirties with alopecia areata. Some clones in this sample may be carry-over from other donors' samples. The chain has TRBV28 and TRBJ1-2, with no clear D. The starting material was whole blood, obtained in connection with sensitization to the hapten diphenylcyclopropenone (DPC). For the CDR3, the DNA is TGTGCCAGCAGCCCAGTATGGAACCCTAACGATGGCTACACCTTC. This sequence encodes CASSPVWNPNDGYTF.